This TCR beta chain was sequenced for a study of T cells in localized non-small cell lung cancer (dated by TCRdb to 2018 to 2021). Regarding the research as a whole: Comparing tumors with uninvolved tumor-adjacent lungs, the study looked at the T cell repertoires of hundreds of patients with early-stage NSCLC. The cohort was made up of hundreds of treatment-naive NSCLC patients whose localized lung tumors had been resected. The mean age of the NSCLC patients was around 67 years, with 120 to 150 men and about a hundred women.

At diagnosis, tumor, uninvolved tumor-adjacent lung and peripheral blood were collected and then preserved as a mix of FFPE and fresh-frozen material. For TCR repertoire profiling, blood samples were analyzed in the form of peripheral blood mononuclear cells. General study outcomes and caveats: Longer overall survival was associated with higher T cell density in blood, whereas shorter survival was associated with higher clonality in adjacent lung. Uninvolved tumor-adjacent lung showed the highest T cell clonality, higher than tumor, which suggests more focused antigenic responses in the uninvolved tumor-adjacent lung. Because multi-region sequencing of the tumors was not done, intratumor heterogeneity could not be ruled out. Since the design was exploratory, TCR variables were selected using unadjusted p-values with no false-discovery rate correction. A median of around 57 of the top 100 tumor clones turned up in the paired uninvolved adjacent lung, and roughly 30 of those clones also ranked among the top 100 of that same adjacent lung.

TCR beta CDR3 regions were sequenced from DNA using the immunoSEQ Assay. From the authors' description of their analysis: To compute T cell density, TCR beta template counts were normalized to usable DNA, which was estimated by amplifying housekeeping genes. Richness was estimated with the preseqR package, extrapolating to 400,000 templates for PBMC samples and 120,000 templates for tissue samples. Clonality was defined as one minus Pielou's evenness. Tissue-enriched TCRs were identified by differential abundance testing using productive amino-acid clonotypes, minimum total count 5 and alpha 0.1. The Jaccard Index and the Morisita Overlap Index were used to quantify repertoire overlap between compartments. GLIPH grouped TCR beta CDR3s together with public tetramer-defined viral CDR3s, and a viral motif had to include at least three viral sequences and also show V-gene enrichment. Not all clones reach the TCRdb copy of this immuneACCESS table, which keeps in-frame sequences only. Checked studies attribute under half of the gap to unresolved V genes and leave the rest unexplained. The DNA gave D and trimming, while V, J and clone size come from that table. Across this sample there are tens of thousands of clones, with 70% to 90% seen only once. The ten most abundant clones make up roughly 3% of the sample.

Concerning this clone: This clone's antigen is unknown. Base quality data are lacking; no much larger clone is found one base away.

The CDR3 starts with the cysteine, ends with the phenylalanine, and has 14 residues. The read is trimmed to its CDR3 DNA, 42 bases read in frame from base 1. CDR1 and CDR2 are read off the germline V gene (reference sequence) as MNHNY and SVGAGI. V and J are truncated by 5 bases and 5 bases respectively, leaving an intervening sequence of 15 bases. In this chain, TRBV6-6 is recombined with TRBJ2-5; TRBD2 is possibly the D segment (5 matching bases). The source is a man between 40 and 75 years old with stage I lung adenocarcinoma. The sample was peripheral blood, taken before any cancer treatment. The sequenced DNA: TGTGCCAGCAGTCGCCCGGACTTCGGGGAGACCCAGTACTTC. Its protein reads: CASSRPDFGETQYF.